Listed here are 21 T cell receptor beta chains from one sample, sequenced in a study of patients and donors after allogeneic stem cell transplantation. From the RT-PCR reads, TCRdb called clonotypes with MiXCR, one entry per CDR3 protein. The table lists about 110,000 distinct CDR3 sequences, 35% of them singletons. Sequenced material: blood, either unsorted or a sorted T cell fraction (not recorded which). All receptors derive from a human donor who was either an allogeneic HSCT recipient or a stem cell or donor lymphocyte infusion donor (not recorded which). It is not recorded whose cells these are; they may come from a transplant donor.

V usage is TRBV10-3 and J usage is TRBJ1-6; 9 nucleotides agree with TRBD1. CDR1 ENHRY and CDR2 SYGVKD come from the germline V gene. V trimming: 7 bases; J trimming: 8 bases; junction bases outside the gene matches: 3. The CDR3 has 13 amino acids. This CDR3 is CAIKRDRDSPLHF. The CDR3 nucleotides are TGTGCCATCAAAAGGGACAGGGATTCACCCCTCCACTTT.

This clonotype was seen only a few times. The chain is built from TRBV5-1 and TRBJ1-2; TRBD1 matches 7 bases. The CDR3 length is 13 residues. CDR1 and CDR2 (germline): SGHRS, YFSETQ. Trimming took 2 bases from V and 7 from J; bases not matched to a gene: 5. CDR3 in DNA: TGCGCCAGCAGCTTTTCCGGGACAGTTGGCTACACCTTC. Translating gives CASSFSGTVGYTF.

The V and J genes are TRBV11-2 and TRBJ2-1, with 10 bases matching TRBD2. The germline V gene has CDR1 SGHAT and CDR2 FQNNGV. With 3 bases clipped from V and 9 bases from J, the junction kept 8 bases outside the gene matches. This CDR3 region has 15 residues. CDR3 residues: CASSFTSGALGEQFF. The CDR3 DNA reads TGTGCCAGCAGCTTTACTAGCGGGGCCTTAGGTGAGCAGTTCTTC.

The chain recombines TRBV7-9 with TRBJ2-5; D is unclear. With 7 bases removed from V and 2 bases from J, the gap between germline ends came to 8 bases. The CDR3 covers 12 residues. Germline CDR1 and CDR2: SEHNR and FQNEAQ (reference sequence). The CDR3 reads CASTDRQETQYF. The CDR3 DNA reads TGTGCCAGCACAGACCGTCAAGAGACCCAGTACTTC.

This clonotype was seen more than once but under ten times. The V gene is TRBV28, the J gene TRBJ2-7; D ambiguous. Germline-derived CDR1 and CDR2 are MDHEN and SYDVKM. The CDR3 length is 14 residues. V gave up 3 bases and J gave up 4 bases, with 13 bases separating them. The CDR3 DNA sequence: TGTGCCAGCAGTTTTGGCCACCTCTGGTACGAGCAGTACTTC. The encoded protein is CASSFGHLWYEQYF.

The rearrangement uses TRBV12-3 or TRBV12-4 and TRBJ2-1; no reliable D call. This CDR3 is 16 amino acids long. Deletions cut 4 bases from V and 9 bases from J, with 22 bases between. The CDR3 is CASSSQMTTSSPEQFF. The DNA for the CDR3 is TGTGCCAGCAGTTCTCAGATGACGACTTCCTCCCCTGAGCAGTTCTTC.

This clonotype has a handful of counts. The chain couples TRBV20-1 to TRBJ1-1; D unresolved. This CDR3 has 14 residues. With 6 bases removed from V and 1 base from J, the gap between germline ends came to 15 bases. Germline V CDR1 and CDR2: DFQATT, SNEGSKA (reference sequence). The CDR3 DNA sequence: TGCAGTGCCAGGTCACTGGATTGGAACACTGAAGCTTTCTTT. Its translation is CSARSLDWNTEAFF.

This sequence joins TRBV13 and TRBJ2-7, with 8 bases aligning to TRBD1. The germline V gene has CDR1 PRHDT and CDR2 FYEKMQ (reference sequence). The junction had 5 bases not matched to a gene; V was cut back by 6 bases and J by 1 base. The CDR3 loop spans 14 amino acids. CDR3: CASRLQGASYEQYF. The CDR3, as DNA: TGTGCCAGCAGACTCCAGGGGGCATCCTACGAGCAGTACTTC.

The chain links TRBV29-1 to TRBJ2-5; D ambiguous. The V and J ends lost 6 bases and 5 bases respectively, with 16 bases between them. Germline V gene lookup returns CDR1 SQVTM and CDR2 ANQGSEA. CDR3 length: 13 residues. The DNA for the CDR3 is TGCAGCGTCCGATGGACCTCCGGGGAGACCCAGTACTTC. This sequence encodes CSVRWTSGETQYF.

This clonotype was seen repeatedly, ten times or more. The chain has TRBV7-2 and TRBJ1-6; tentative D call: TRBD1 (6 bases). Germline V gene data show CDR1 as SGHTA and CDR2 as FQGNSA. Trimming took 4 bases from V and 4 from J, leaving 14 bases between them. The CDR3 is 16 residues long. CDR3 sequence reads: CASSSQTGLYNSPLHF. The CDR3 bases are TGTGCCAGCAGCTCTCAGACAGGACTTTATAATTCACCCCTCCACTTT.

This rearrangement joins TRBV5-1 to TRBJ1-1; 9 bases line up with TRBD1. J gave up 3 bases and V 1 base, and 1 base lay outside the gene matches. Germline lookup yields CDR1 SGHRS and CDR2 YFSETQ. This CDR3 has 14 amino acids. The CDR3 DNA is TGCGCCAGCAGCTTGACAGGGGGCTACACTGAAGCTTTCTTT. Encoded protein: CASSLTGGYTEAFF.

The chain employs TRBV24-1 and TRBJ2-1; D not resolved. Germline V gives CDR1 KGHDR, CDR2 SFDVKD. The CDR3 loop spans 16 amino acids. Trimming pared 6 bases from V and 0 bases from J, leaving 14 bases between. The CDR3 nucleotides are TGTGCCACCAGTAGGGTAGCTCCAAGCTCCTACAATGAGCAGTTCTTC. This sequence encodes CATSRVAPSSYNEQFF.

The chain has TRBV7-2 and TRBJ2-2, with a possible D match to TRBD1 (6 bases). The V gene's germline CDR1 is SGHTA and CDR2 FQGNSA. This CDR3 is 15 amino acids long. V was clipped by 4 bases and J by 1 base, with 10 bases between them. The CDR3 here is CASSSYRVNTGELFF. Here the CDR3 DNA reads TGTGCCAGCAGCTCCTACAGGGTGAACACCGGGGAGCTGTTTTTT.

The rearrangement links TRBV2 to TRBJ1-2, with 9 bases lining up with TRBD1. In germline, CDR1 is SNHLY, CDR2 FYNNEI. The CDR3 contains 15 residues. V lost 6 bases, J lost 4 bases, and 9 bases stayed unmatched. CDR3 loop: CASRARQGDRYGYTF. For the CDR3, the DNA is TGTGCCAGCAGAGCTAGACAGGGGGACCGCTATGGCTACACCTTC.

The chain carries TRBV20-1 and TRBJ2-3; D is unclear. Germline values: CDR1 DFQATT, CDR2 SNEGSKA (reference sequence). V was trimmed by 6 bases and J by 3 bases, leaving 16 bases between them. The CDR3 covers 14 residues. Here the CDR3 reads CSAKDPIRTDTQYF. DNA of the CDR3: TGCAGTGCGAAGGATCCCATTAGGACAGATACGCAGTATTTT.

By proportion, this clonotype is hyperexpanded. The gene calls are TRBV10-2 and TRBJ1-1, with 11 bases identical to TRBD1. The CDR3 contains 14 residues. Looked up from germline, CDR1 is WSHSY and CDR2 is SAAADI. Losses at the gene ends were 5 bases for V and 6 bases for J; bases not matched to a gene: 5. The CDR3 protein is CASSTGTGGSEAFF. The CDR3, as DNA: TGCGCCAGCAGTACCGGGACAGGGGGTTCTGAAGCTTTCTTT.

The rearrangement joins TRBV20-1 to TRBJ2-1, with 7 bases identical to TRBD2. V lost 7 bases, J lost 4 bases, and 4 bases stayed unmatched. The germline V gene has CDR1 DFQATT and CDR2 SNEGSKA (reference sequence). The CDR3 totals 12 residues. The CDR3 region is CSVAGLYNEQFF. CDR3 sequence (DNA): TGCAGTGTAGCGGGCTTATACAATGAGCAGTTCTTC.

V gene TRBV18 combines with J gene TRBJ2-5; 11 positions match TRBD2. V dropped 3 bases and J dropped 2; count of bases not matched to a gene: 5. The CDR3 has 16 residues. Germline V CDR1 and CDR2: KGHSH, LQKENI. In DNA, the CDR3 is TGTGCCAGCTCACCGTACCTAGCGGGAGGACAAGAGACCCAGTACTTC. Amino acids: CASSPYLAGGQETQYF.

This rearrangement joins TRBV4-3 to TRBJ2-7; perhaps TRBD1 as D (5 bases). Germline lookup yields CDR1 LGHNA and CDR2 YSLEER. This CDR3 comprises 14 residues. V shed 4 bases and J shed 4 bases, with 14 bases lying between them. The CDR3 bases are TGCGCCAGCAGCCGATCGGACAATAAATACGAGCAGTACTTC. Residues: CASSRSDNKYEQYF.

The chain has TRBV7-8 and TRBJ2-1; TRBD1 might be the D (6 bases). Germline CDR1 SGHVS, CDR2 FQNEAQ. Trimming removed 6 bases from V and 8 bases from J, with 11 bases in between. This CDR3 comprises 12 residues. DNA for the CDR3: TGTGCCAGCAGGAAACAGGGTTATGAGCAGTTCTTC. This gives the protein CASRKQGYEQFF.

This clonotype was observed a few times. The rearrangement uses TRBV11-2 and TRBJ1-2; 10 positions match TRBD1. The trim removed 3 bases at V and 7 bases at J, leaving 14 bases unmatched. Germline CDR1 SGHAT, CDR2 FQNNGV. The CDR3 runs to 17 residues. The CDR3 loop reads CASSLDRGTSTLIGYTF. DNA of the CDR3: TGTGCCAGCAGCTTGGACAGGGGGACTTCCACTCTTATTGGCTACACCTTC.